Listed below are T cell receptor beta chains from one sample, sequenced in a study of monozygotic twins with inflammatory bowel disease. TCRdb re-called the 5' RACE reads; one entry per CDR3 protein, DNA not given. Its table lists about 160,000 distinct CDR3 sequences. What was sequenced was blood. Every receptor here comes from a human donor with ulcerative colitis or Crohn's disease, or a healthy co-twin of an affected twin (not recorded which). CDR3s include the opening cysteine and the closing phenylalanine or tryptophan. Each record gives: V gene, clone size, J gene, CDR3 protein. The size field is filled for only some rows; it gives once, few, many or a size class.

TRBV29-1	-	TRBJ2-3	CSVVEGGPSTDTQYF
TRBV20-1	-	TRBJ2-7	CSATSGTEGSYEQYF
TRBV5-1	-	TRBJ2-3	CASSFDPEDTQYF
TRBV7-2	medium-sized	TRBJ2-7	CASSLKGGSYEQYF
TRBV24-1	-	TRBJ2-7	CATSDLRGQVNFYEQYF
TRBV7-9	-	TRBJ1-1	CASFPDRDTEAFF
TRBV7-9	-	TRBJ1-3	CASSYDNSGNTIYF
TRBV7-2	-	TRBJ2-3	CASSTTSGLTDTQYF
TRBV20-1	-	TRBJ2-2	CSARNPGGNTGELFF
TRBV4-2	-	TRBJ1-3	CASSLEDAGTGNLRTSGNTIYF
TRBV5-1	-	TRBJ1-5	CASRAGTGSNQPQHF
TRBV11-2	-	TRBJ2-7	CASSPTGGLSYEQYF
TRBV20-1	-	TRBJ2-7	CSASVWGVYEQYF
TRBV6-5	-	TRBJ2-2	CASSYPGTRLSRTTGELFF
TRBV6-2/TRBV6-3	-	TRBJ2-3	CASKLAADPTDTQYF
TRBV7-8	-	TRBJ2-5	CASSLDLAGGQETQYF
TRBV7-6	-	TRBJ2-5	CASRLGAAGATVKTQYF
TRBV30	-	TRBJ1-2	CAWSQDRGKGYTF
TRBV12-3/TRBV12-4	-	TRBJ1-5	CASSLGPSNQPQHF
TRBV2	-	TRBJ2-3	CARSTSASVPDTQYF
TRBV20-1	-	TRBJ2-3	CSAGAGSQREEADTQYF
TRBV20-1	-	TRBJ2-5	CSAQTGTGNQAQYF
TRBV7-2	-	TRBJ2-7	CASREGISYEQYF
TRBV7-9	-	TRBJ1-4	CASTREGTNEKLFF
TRBV6-1	-	TRBJ2-1	CASSKLGQGAGNEQFF
TRBV10-3	-	TRBJ2-5	CAISEGHRRAETQYF